This passage covers 21 T cell receptor beta chains from one sample sequenced in a study of Graves' ophthalmopathy and Graves' hyperthyroidism. RNA transcripts provided the template for amplifying TCR beta CDR3 regions. First-round RT-PCR with HTBI primers preceded a second-round multiplex PCR. TCRdb reprocessed the multiplex PCR reads via MiXCR and lists one record per CDR3 protein. The profile shows 300,000 to 400,000 distinct CDR3 sequences, under 20% of them singletons. Sequences were obtained from peripheral blood. The receptors stem from an adult man with Graves' ophthalmopathy.

This clonotype was counted many times. This rearrangement joins TRBV6-1 to TRBJ2-5; possible D gene TRBD2, 6 bases. Germline V gives CDR1 MNHNS, CDR2 SASEGT. V shed 1 base and J shed 5 bases, with 17 bases lying between them. This CDR3 spans 16 amino acids. In DNA form, the CDR3 reads TGTGCCAGCAGTGAAGGAGCGGGTGAGGGTTGGGAGACCCAGTACTTC. Amino acid sequence: CASSEGAGEGWETQYF.

This clonotype was found many times. This chain joins TRBV10-3 and TRBJ2-5; TRBD1 matches at 7 bases. Germline trimming cut 4 bases from V and 1 base from J; bases unmatched to any gene: 6. This CDR3 spans 15 amino acids. Germline CDR1 reads ENHRY; CDR2 reads SYGVKD. The DNA of the CDR3 is TGTGCCATCAGTGGTCAGGACAGGTCCCAAGAGACCCAGTACTTC. Its protein product is CAISGQDRSQETQYF.

The chain combines TRBV18 with TRBJ2-5, with 7 bases matching TRBD2. V gave up 3 bases and J gave up 1 base; unmatched junction bases: 8. The length of the CDR3 is 16 residues. CDR1 and CDR2 (germline): KGHSH, LQKENI. CDR3 DNA sequence: TGTGCCAGCTCACCCGGGGCGGGAGAGGGCCAAGAGACCCAGTACTTC. Protein sequence: CASSPGAGEGQETQYF. The whole variable domain, remainder taken from reference TRBV18 and TRBJ2-5, is NAGVMQNPRHLVRRRGQEARLRCSPMKGHSHVYWYRQLPEEGLKFMVYLQKENIIDESGMPKERFSAEFPKEGPSILRIQQVVRGDSAAYFCASSPGAGEGQETQYFGPGTRLLVL.

This clonotype was seen many times. The chain combines TRBV5-1 with TRBJ2-7; TRBD1 is a possible D gene (6 bases). The CDR3 contains 15 residues. Germline CDR1 SGHRS, CDR2 YFSETQ. Deletions cut 0 bases from V and 3 bases from J, with 13 bases between. The DNA of the CDR3 is TGCGCCAGCAGCTTGGCACAGGGTGGGGACTACGAGCAGTACTTC. This translates into CASSLAQGGDYEQYF.

This clonotype came up many times. The chain combines TRBV27 with TRBJ2-7; D is unclear. Germline V lookup: CDR1 MNHEY, CDR2 SMNVEV (reference sequence). The CDR3 spans 13 residues. Trimming took off 2 bases at V and 2 bases at J, with 7 bases between the two ends. Here the CDR3 DNA reads TGTGCCAGCAGTTTAGGCACCCCCTACGAGCAGTACTTC. It codes for CASSLGTPYEQYF.

The chain couples TRBV12-3 or TRBV12-4 to TRBJ1-2; no clear D gene. This CDR3 comprises 13 residues. The ends were cut back, 7 bases at V and 6 bases at J, with 15 bases in the middle. The CDR3 coding sequence is TGTGCCAGCACCTTGGACGGTTGGAATGGCTACACCTTC. Protein sequence: CASTLDGWNGYTF.

The chain carries TRBV28 and TRBJ1-1, with 8 bases fitting TRBD1. Germline CDR1 and CDR2: MDHEN and SYDVKM. V was clipped by 5 bases and J by 10 bases; unmatched bases: 6. This CDR3 is 12 amino acids long. This CDR3 is CASSGFTGGAFF. DNA of the CDR3: TGTGCCAGCAGTGGATTCACAGGGGGAGCTTTCTTT.

The table lists this clonotype with many counts. This chain links TRBV28 with TRBJ1-1, with D unresolved. Germline CDR1 and CDR2: MDHEN and SYDVKM. The CDR3 sequence is 14 residues long. Between the trimmed V and J ends, which lost 1 base and 0 bases, there was a span of 6 bases. Here the CDR3 DNA reads TGTGCCAGCAGTTTATCAGATTTGAACACTGAAGCTTTCTTT. Residues: CASSLSDLNTEAFF.

This chain links TRBV19 with TRBJ2-7; D tentatively reads TRBD1 or TRBD2 (5 bases each). Germline CDR1 is LNHDA and CDR2 is SQIVND (reference sequence). Trimming took 2 bases from V and 2 from J, leaving 13 bases between them. CDR3 length equals 15 residues. CDR3 nucleotide sequence: TGTGCCAGTAGTATATCTCCGGGACGCACCTACGAGCAGTACTTC. As protein: CASSISPGRTYEQYF.

This chain links TRBV4-1 with TRBJ1-6; no clear D. The germline V gene has CDR1 MGHRA and CDR2 YSYEKL. V was cut by 0 bases and J by 0 bases, with 15 bases left in between. The CDR3 length is 19 residues. The CDR3 nucleotides read TGCGCCAGCAGCCAAGATTCTGTACGGACGAGCTCCTATAATTCACCCCTCCACTTT. This codes for CASSQDSVRTSSYNSPLHF.

The chain recombines TRBV5-1 with TRBJ2-5; 9 nucleotides agree with TRBD1. The CDR3 sequence is 15 residues long. The V and J ends lost 2 bases and 4 bases, in that order; junction bases with no gene match: 6. Germline V gene data show CDR1 as SGHRS and CDR2 as YFSETQ. The CDR3 coding sequence is TGCGCCAGCAGCTTCCAGGGACAGGGAAGAGAGACCCAGTACTTC. It translates to CASSFQGQGRETQYF.

This clonotype was seen many times. The chain carries TRBV6-1 and TRBJ2-7; D gene ambiguous. Per germline, CDR1 MNHNS and CDR2 SASEGT. The CDR3 length is 15 residues. Trimming removed 5 bases at V and 0 bases at J, with 14 bases between. CDR3 in amino acids: CASSKDQPSSYEQYF. The CDR3, as DNA: TGTGCCAGCAGTAAGGACCAGCCCAGCTCCTACGAGCAGTACTTC.

This clonotype showed up many times. The rearrangement uses TRBV12-3 or TRBV12-4 and TRBJ1-3; D call uncertain. The V and J ends lost 7 bases and 0 bases respectively, with 13 bases between them. This CDR3 region has 15 residues. CDR3 loop: CASTGVEFSGNTIYF. CDR3 nucleotide sequence: TGTGCCAGCACCGGGGTGGAGTTCTCTGGAAACACCATATATTTT.

In its sample, this clonotype was seen many times. V is TRBV27 and J is TRBJ1-1; maybe TRBD1 (5 bases). CDR3 length: 15 residues. Trimming removed 7 bases at V and 4 bases at J, with 19 bases between. The germline V gene encodes CDR1 MNHEY and CDR2 SMNVEV (reference sequence). Written as DNA, the CDR3 is TGTGCCAGCATCTCCTTGGAGGGGCAGGGCACTGAAGCTTTCTTT. It codes for CASISLEGQGTEAFF.

This clonotype came up many times. The V gene is TRBV11-2, the J gene TRBJ2-5, with TRBD2 matching over 8 bases. The CDR3 extends over 15 amino acids. CDR1 and CDR2 from the germline V gene are SGHAT and FQNNGV. V shed 6 bases and J 5 bases; nucleotides not matched to a gene: 11. The CDR3 DNA sequence: TGTGCCAGCAGTCAACTTGTAGCGGGGCAGGAGACCCAGTACTTC. Protein product: CASSQLVAGQETQYF.

At least ten counts were recorded for this clonotype. This rearrangement joins TRBV12-3 or TRBV12-4 to TRBJ1-2, with no clear D. The V gene lost 3 bases and the J gene lost 6 bases, with 11 bases spanning the gap. This CDR3 is 13 amino acids long. The CDR3 DNA reads TGTGCCAGCAGTTTGTACACCAACCATGGCTACACCTTC. Protein sequence: CASSLYTNHGYTF.

This clonotype appeared a few times. The chain couples TRBV6-1 to TRBJ1-2, with D perhaps matching TRBD1 (5 bases). Trimming removed 9 bases at V and 0 bases at J, with 11 bases between. The CDR3 sequence is 13 residues long. From germline, CDR1 is MNHNS and CDR2 SASEGT. This CDR3 is CASTGGTNYGYTF. CDR3 bases: TGTGCCAGTACGGGGGGAACTAACTATGGCTACACCTTC.

This clonotype has at least ten counts. The V call is TRBV5-1, the J call TRBJ2-7, with D possibly TRBD2 on 5 matching bases. V was clipped by 1 base and J by 0 bases, with 11 bases between them. Germline V gene lookup returns CDR1 SGHRS and CDR2 YFSETQ. The CDR3 covers 15 residues. CDR3 protein: CASSLTPGDSYEQYF. The DNA for the CDR3 is TGCGCCAGCAGCTTGACCCCCGGGGACTCCTACGAGCAGTACTTC. The whole variable domain, filled in from reference TRBV5-1 and TRBJ2-7, reads KAGVTQTPRYLIKTRGQQVTLSCSPISGHRSVSWYQQTPGQGLQFLFEYFSETQRNKGNFPGRFSGRQFSNSRSEMNVSTLELGDSALYLCASSLTPGDSYEQYFGPGTRLTVT.

This clonotype was detected ten times or more. The chain carries TRBV6-1 and TRBJ1-5, with 9 bases that match TRBD1. Germline V lookup: CDR1 MNHNS, CDR2 SASEGT. The CDR3 consists of 14 residues. V shed 8 bases, J shed 0 bases, and the junction held 2 bases outside the gene matches. The CDR3 DNA reads TGTGCCAGCGCGGGACAGGGTAGCAATCAGCCCCAGCATTTT. Its protein product is CASAGQGSNQPQHF.

With regard to this clonotype: Just one base apart from a much larger clone, this may be a read error. J is TRBJ1-1 and V is TRBV6-1; D not resolved. There are 12 residues in the CDR3. Germline CDR1 MNHNS, CDR2 SASEGT. CDR3 amino acids: CASYDHLTEALF. CDR3 coding DNA: TGTGCCAGCTACGACCACTTAACTGAAGCTCTCTTT.

This clonotype has ten or more counts. The V and J genes are TRBV6-1 and TRBJ2-7; perhaps TRBD2 as D (5 bases). V dropped 4 bases and J dropped 2 bases, with 12 bases sitting between them. Germline V gene data show CDR1 as MNHNS and CDR2 as SASEGT. This CDR3 comprises 14 residues. The CDR3 loop is CASSVFSAAYEQYF. CDR3 DNA sequence: TGTGCCAGCAGTGTTTTTAGCGCGGCCTACGAGCAGTACTTC.